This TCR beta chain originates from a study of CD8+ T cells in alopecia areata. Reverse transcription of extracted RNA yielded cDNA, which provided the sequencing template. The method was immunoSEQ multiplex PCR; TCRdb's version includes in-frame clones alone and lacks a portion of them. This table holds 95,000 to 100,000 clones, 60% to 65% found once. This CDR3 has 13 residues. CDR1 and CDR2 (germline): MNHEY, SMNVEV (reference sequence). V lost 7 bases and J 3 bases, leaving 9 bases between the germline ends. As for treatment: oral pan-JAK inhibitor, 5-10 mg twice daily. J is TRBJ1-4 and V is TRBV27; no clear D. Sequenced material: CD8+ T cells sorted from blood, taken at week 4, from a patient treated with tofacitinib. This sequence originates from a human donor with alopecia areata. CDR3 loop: CASKGSSNEKLFF. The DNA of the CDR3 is TGTGCCAGCAAGGGCAGCTCTAATGAAAAACTGTTTTTT.